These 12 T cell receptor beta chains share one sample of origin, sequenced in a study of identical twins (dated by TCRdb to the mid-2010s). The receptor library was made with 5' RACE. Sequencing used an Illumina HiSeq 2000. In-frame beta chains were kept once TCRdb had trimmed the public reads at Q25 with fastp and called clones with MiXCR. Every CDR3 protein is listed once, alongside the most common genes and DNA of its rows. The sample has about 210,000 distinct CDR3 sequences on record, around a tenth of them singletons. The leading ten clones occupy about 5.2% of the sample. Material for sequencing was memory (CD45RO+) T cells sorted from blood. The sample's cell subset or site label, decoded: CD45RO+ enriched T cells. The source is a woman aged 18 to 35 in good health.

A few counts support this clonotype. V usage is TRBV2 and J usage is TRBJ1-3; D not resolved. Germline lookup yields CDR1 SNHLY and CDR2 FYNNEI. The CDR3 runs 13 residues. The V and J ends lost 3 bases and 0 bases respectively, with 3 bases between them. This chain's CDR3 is CASSDNSGNTIYF. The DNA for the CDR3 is TGTGCCAGCAGTGACAACTCTGGAAACACCATATATTTT. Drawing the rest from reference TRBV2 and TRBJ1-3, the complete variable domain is EPEVTQTPSHQVTQMGQEVILRCVPISNHLYFYWYRQILGQKVEFLVSFYNNEISEKSEIFDDQFSVERPDGSNFTLKIRSTKLEDSAMYFCASSDNSGNTIYFGEGSWLTVV.

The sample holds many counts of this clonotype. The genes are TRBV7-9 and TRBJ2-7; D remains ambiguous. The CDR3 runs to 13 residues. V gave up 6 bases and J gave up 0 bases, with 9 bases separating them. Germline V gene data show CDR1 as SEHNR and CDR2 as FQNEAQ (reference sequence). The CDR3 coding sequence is TGTGCCAGCAGGTCGGCCTACTCCTACGAGCAGTACTTC. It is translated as CASRSAYSYEQYF.

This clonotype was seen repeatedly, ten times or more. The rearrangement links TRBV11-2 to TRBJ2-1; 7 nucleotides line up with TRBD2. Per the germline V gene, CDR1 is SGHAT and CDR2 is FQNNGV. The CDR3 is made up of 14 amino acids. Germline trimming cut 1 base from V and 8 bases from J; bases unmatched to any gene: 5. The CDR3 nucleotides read TGTGCCAGCAGCTTAGCTGGTCGGGGGGATGAGCAGTTCTTC. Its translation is CASSLAGRGDEQFF.

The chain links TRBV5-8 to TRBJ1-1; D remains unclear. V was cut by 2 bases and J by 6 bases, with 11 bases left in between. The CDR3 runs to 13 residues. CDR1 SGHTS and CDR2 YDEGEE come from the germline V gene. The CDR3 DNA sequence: TGTGCCAGCAGCTTAAGTGTTCACGCTGAAGCTTTCTTT. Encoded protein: CASSLSVHAEAFF. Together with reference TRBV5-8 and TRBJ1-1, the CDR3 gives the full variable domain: EAGVTQSPTHLIKTRGQQATLRCSPISGHTSVYWYQQALGLGLQFLLWYDEGEERNRGNFPPRFSGRQFPNYSSELNVNALELEDSALYLCASSLSVHAEAFFGQGTRLTVV.

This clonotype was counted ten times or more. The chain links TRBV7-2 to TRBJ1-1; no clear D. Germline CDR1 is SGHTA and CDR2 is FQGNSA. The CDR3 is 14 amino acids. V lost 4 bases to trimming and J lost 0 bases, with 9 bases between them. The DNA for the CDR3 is TGTGCCAGCAGCTCCCTGAGAATGAACACTGAAGCTTTCTTT. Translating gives CASSSLRMNTEAFF.

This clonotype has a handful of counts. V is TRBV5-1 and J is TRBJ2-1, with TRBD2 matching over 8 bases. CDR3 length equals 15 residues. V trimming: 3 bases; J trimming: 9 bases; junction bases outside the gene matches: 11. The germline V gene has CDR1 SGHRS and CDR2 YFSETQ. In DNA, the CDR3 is TGCGCCAGCAGCTGGCTACTAGCGGCGGAGGGTGAGCAGTTCTTC. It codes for CASSWLLAAEGEQFF.

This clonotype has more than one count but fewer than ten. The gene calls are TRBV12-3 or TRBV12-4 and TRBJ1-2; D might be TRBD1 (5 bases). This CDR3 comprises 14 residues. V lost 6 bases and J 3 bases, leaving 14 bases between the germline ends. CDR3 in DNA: TGTGCCAGCAGGCGGGAGAGGGGCTACTATGGCTACACCTTC. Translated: CASRRERGYYGYTF.

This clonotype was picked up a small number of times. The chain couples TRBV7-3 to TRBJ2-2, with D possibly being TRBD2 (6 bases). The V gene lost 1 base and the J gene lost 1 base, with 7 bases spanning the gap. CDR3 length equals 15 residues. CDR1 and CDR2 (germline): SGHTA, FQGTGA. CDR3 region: CASSLMGGNTGELFF. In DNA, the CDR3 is TGTGCCAGCAGCTTAATGGGGGGGAACACCGGGGAGCTGTTTTTT.

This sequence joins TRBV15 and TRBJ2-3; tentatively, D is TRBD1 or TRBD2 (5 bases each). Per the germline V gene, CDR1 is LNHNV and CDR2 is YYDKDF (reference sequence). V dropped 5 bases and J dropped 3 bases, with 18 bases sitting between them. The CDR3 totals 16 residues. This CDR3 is CATSRGSMRATDTQYF. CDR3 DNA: TGTGCCACCAGCCGGGGCTCCATGAGAGCAACAGATACGCAGTATTTT. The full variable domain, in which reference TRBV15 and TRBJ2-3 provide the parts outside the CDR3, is DAMVIQNPRYQVTQFGKPVTLSCSQTLNHNVMYWYQQKSSQAPKLLFHYYDKDFNNEADTPDNFQSRRPNTSFCFLDIRSPGLGDTAMYLCATSRGSMRATDTQYFGPGTRLTVL.

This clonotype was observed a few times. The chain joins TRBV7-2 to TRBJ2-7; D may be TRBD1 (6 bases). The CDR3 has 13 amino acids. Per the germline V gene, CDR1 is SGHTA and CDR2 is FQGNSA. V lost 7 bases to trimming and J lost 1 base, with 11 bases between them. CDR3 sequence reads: CASTDRSSYEQYF. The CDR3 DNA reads TGTGCCAGCACTGACAGGTCTTCCTACGAGCAGTACTTC. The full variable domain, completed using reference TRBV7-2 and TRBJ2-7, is GAGVSQSPSNKVTEKGKDVELRCDPISGHTALYWYRQSLGQGLEFLIYFQGNSAPDKSGLPSDRFSAERTGGSVSTLTIQRTQQEDSAVYLCASTDRSSYEQYFGPGTRLTVT.

The CDR3 DNA sequence: TGTGCCAGCAGTAGAGGACTAGCGGAAGAGACCCAGTACTTC. It specifies CASSRGLAEETQYF. The chain is built from TRBV12-3 or TRBV12-4 and TRBJ2-5; TRBD2 agrees at 10 bases. V trimming: 5 bases; J trimming: 3 bases; junction bases outside the gene matches: 3. The CDR3 length is 14 residues.

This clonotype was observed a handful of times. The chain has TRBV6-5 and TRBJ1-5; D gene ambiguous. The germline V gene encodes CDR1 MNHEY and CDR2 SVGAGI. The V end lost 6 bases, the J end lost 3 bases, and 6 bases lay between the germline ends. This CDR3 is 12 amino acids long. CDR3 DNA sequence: TGTGCCAGCAGAGCCGCCAATCAGCCCCAGCATTTT. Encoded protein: CASRAANQPQHF.